This TCR beta chain was retrieved from a study of molecular identifiers for immune sequencing clone quantification. Of note for this clonotype: At one end, the junction sequence differs from germline, possibly due to a read error.

TCRdb used MiXCR to reprocess the PCR reads, holding one entry per CDR3 protein. There are roughly 320,000 distinct CDR3 sequences in the sample; about a fifth occur only once, and approximately 0.8% lies in the top ten. CDR3 length: 16 amino acids. CDR1 and CDR2 from the germline V gene are GTSNPN and SVGIG (reference sequence). The receptor comes from a human donor in good health. Some libraries in this study had Jurkat cell RNA spiked in. Sequencing was carried out using naive CD8+ T cells from blood, with Jurkat cell RNA spiked in. Subset described: FACS-sorted CD8+CD4-CCR7+CD45RA+ naive T cells. The genes are TRBV30 and TRBJ2-7, with 14 bases that match TRBD2. The CDR3 DNA reads TGTGCCTGGGGTGTAGCCGGGACTAGCGGGAGCCACGAGCAGTACTTC. Its translation: CAWGVAGTSGSHEQYF.